The 15 T cell receptor beta chains below were found in one sample sequenced in a study of T cell changes during pregnancy in multiple sclerosis. Repertoires were generated with immunoSEQ multiplex PCR, while TCRdb's copy carries only in-frame clones and drops some. This table holds 30,000 or so clones, approximately 91% found once. This specimen was CD8+ T cells from peripheral blood mononuclear cells, taken after pregnancy. The receptor set was obtained from a female donor with multiple sclerosis, enrolled in a pregnancy study.

This clone showed up just once. This chain joins TRBV7-9 and TRBJ2-7; TRBD1 aligns across 9 bases. Germline loops: CDR1 SEHNR, CDR2 FQNEAQ (reference sequence). J was trimmed by 2 bases and V by 5 bases; bases with no gene match: 7. The CDR3 totals 15 residues. The CDR3 DNA reads as TGTGCCAGCAGCGACCGGGACAGGGATACCTACGAGCAGTACTTC. This sequence encodes CASSDRDRDTYEQYF.

The V gene is TRBV5-5, the J gene TRBJ2-1, with D perhaps TRBD1 (6 bases). Germline assignment: CDR1 SGHKS and CDR2 YYEKEE (reference sequence). The CDR3 covers 12 residues. Trimming shortened V by 3 bases and J by 6 bases, and 7 bases separated the two germline ends. CDR3 sequence (DNA): TGTGCCAGCAGCTCACAGGGCAATGAGCAGTTCTTC. Its translation: CASSSQGNEQFF.

The chain is built from TRBV28 and TRBJ2-1; 9 positions match TRBD1. Looked up from germline, CDR1 is MDHEN and CDR2 is SYDVKM. Trimming took 5 bases from V and 3 from J; bases not matched to a gene: 17. The CDR3 length is 19 residues. The chain's CDR3 is CASSPKGQGPMAYYNEQFF. The DNA for the CDR3 is TGTGCCAGCAGTCCAAAGGGACAGGGTCCCATGGCCTACTACAATGAGCAGTTCTTC.

The rearrangement uses TRBV6-5 and TRBJ1-1, with a tentative D call TRBD1 (5 bases). This CDR3 comprises 16 residues. Per the germline V gene, CDR1 is MNHEY and CDR2 is SVGAGI. Between the trimmed V and J ends, which lost 4 bases and 0 bases, there was a span of 15 bases. In nucleotides, the CDR3 is TGTGCCAGCAGTTCACAGGTTCTCTACATGAACACTGAAGCTTTCTTT. Translated, it gives CASSSQVLYMNTEAFF.

V is TRBV6-5 and J is TRBJ2-2; weak D call: TRBD1 (5 bases). Germline-derived CDR1 and CDR2 are MNHEY and SVGAGI. The CDR3 spans 16 residues. The ends were cut back, 4 bases at V and 1 base at J, with 13 bases in the middle. This CDR3 is CASSLKKGENTGELFF. The CDR3 DNA follows: TGTGCCAGCAGTTTGAAGAAAGGGGAGAACACCGGGGAGCTGTTTTTT.

The chain combines TRBV4-1 with TRBJ1-1; tentatively, D is TRBD1 (5 bases). Germline assignment: CDR1 MGHRA and CDR2 YSYEKL. This CDR3 has 15 residues. V lost 1 base and J 2 bases, leaving 11 bases between the germline ends. CDR3: CASSQGGILNTEAFF. The CDR3 DNA reads TGCGCCAGCAGCCAAGGGGGCATACTTAACACTGAAGCTTTCTTT.

V is TRBV4-1 and J is TRBJ2-5; no reliable D call. Deletions cut 3 bases from V and 5 bases from J, with 10 bases between. Looked up from germline, CDR1 is MGHRA and CDR2 is YSYEKL. The CDR3 sequence is 13 residues long. CDR3 residues: CASSHIEEETQYF. CDR3 bases: TGCGCCAGCAGCCACATTGAGGAGGAGACCCAGTACTTC.

The genes are TRBV5-4 and TRBJ2-1; D is possibly TRBD1 (8 bases). The CDR3 extends over 19 amino acids. With 2 bases removed from V and 8 bases from J, the gap between germline ends came to 29 bases. Germline CDR1 and CDR2: SGHNT and YYREEE (reference sequence). The CDR3 sequence is CASSLPGQAGVNPWDEQFF. CDR3 coding DNA: TGTGCCAGCAGCTTACCGGGACAGGCGGGAGTGAACCCCTGGGATGAGCAGTTCTTC.

The sample holds one count of this clone. This chain connects TRBV25-1 to TRBJ1-1, with TRBD1 as a possible D gene (6 bases). Trimming removed 5 bases at V and 0 bases at J, with 13 bases between. CDR1 and CDR2 from the germline V gene are MGHDK and SYGVNS. The CDR3 covers 15 residues. Here the CDR3 DNA reads TGTGCCAGCAGTAAACCGGACAGCCTGAACACTGAAGCTTTCTTT. It encodes CASSKPDSLNTEAFF.

The V call is TRBV4-1, the J call TRBJ2-7; TRBD1 matches 7 bases. The CDR3 length is 15 residues. Trimming removed 6 bases from V and 0 bases from J; junction bases left unmatched: 8. Germline CDR1 is MGHRA and CDR2 is YSYEKL. CDR3 nucleotide sequence: TGCGCCAGCAGGTCACGGGACAGCAGCTCCTACGAGCAGTACTTC. This encodes CASRSRDSSSYEQYF.

This chain joins TRBV27 and TRBJ1-2; no clear D. CDR1 and CDR2 from the germline V gene are MNHEY and SMNVEV (reference sequence). This CDR3 spans 12 amino acids. V was pared by 7 bases and J by 8 bases, with 14 bases between. CDR3 protein: CASKDPAGGYTF. The CDR3 DNA reads as TGTGCCAGCAAGGACCCCGCGGGAGGCTACACCTTC.

The chain recombines TRBV27 with TRBJ1-1; D is unclear. The CDR3 extends over 13 amino acids. Trimming cost V 5 bases and J 6 bases, with 13 bases left between them. Germline V CDR1 and CDR2: MNHEY, SMNVEV (reference sequence). For the CDR3, the DNA is TGTGCCAGCAGTCCTAATACCTACGCTGAAGCTTTCTTT. This translates into CASSPNTYAEAFF.

The chain couples TRBV27 to TRBJ1-1; no definite D call. This CDR3 comprises 11 residues. V was trimmed by 6 bases and J by 2 bases, leaving 4 bases between them. The germline gives CDR1 MNHEY, CDR2 SMNVEV (reference sequence). CDR3 amino acids: CASRRNTEAFF. DNA for the CDR3: TGTGCCAGCAGGCGAAACACTGAAGCTTTCTTT.

The V and J genes are TRBV4-3 and TRBJ2-2, with 15 positions matching TRBD2. Looked up from germline, CDR1 is LGHNA and CDR2 is YSLEER. J was trimmed by 1 base and V by 3 bases; bases with no gene match: 0. This CDR3 is built from 17 residues. CDR3 DNA sequence: TGCGCCAGCAGCCAGGGACTAGCGGGAGGGAACACCGGGGAGCTGTTTTTT. Encoded protein: CASSQGLAGGNTGELFF.

The chain joins TRBV5-4 to TRBJ2-1; 7 bases align to TRBD1. Trimming took 5 bases from V and 4 from J; bases not matched to a gene: 3. Germline V gene data show CDR1 as SGHNT and CDR2 as YYREEE (reference sequence). The CDR3 covers 13 residues. Written as DNA, the CDR3 is TGTGCCAGCAGTCCCAGGGGGTACAATGAGCAGTTCTTC. This gives the protein CASSPRGYNEQFF. Based on the CDR3 plus reference TRBV5-4 and TRBJ2-1, the full variable domain is ETGVTQSPTHLIKTRGQQVTLRCSSQSGHNTVSWYQQALGQGPQFIFQYYREEENGRGNFPPRFSGLQFPNYSSELNVNALELDDSALYLCASSPRGYNEQFFGPGTRLTVL.